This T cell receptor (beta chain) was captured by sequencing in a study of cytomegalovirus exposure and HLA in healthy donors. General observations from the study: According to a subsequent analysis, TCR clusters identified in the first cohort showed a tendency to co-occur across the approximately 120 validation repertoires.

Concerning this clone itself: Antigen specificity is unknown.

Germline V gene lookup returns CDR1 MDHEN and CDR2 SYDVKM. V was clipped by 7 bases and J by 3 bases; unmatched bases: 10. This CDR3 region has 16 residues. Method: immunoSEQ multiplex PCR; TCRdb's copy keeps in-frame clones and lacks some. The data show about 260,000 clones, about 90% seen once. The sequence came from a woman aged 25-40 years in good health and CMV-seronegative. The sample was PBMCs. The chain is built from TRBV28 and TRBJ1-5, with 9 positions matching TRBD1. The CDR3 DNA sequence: TGTGCCAGCAACAACTATACAGGGGGCCCCAATCAGCCCCAGCATTTT. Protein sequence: CASNNYTGGPNQPQHF.